A single sample gave rise to the 15 T cell receptor beta chains below, sequenced in a study of technical replicates of blood from a handful of donors. Profiled with immunoSEQ multiplex PCR; TCRdb holds only in-frame clones, not every one. This table holds some 10,000 clones, approximately 94% found once. Input material: PBMCs. The receptors here all came from a human donor in good health.

This chain's CDR3 is CAISENDRAEDEQYF. The CDR3, as DNA: TGTGCCATCAGTGAGAATGACAGAGCAGAGGACGAGCAGTACTTC. The chain joins TRBV10-3 to TRBJ2-7; D perhaps matches TRBD1 (5 bases). V was pared by 2 bases and J by 5 bases, with 16 bases between. This CDR3 spans 15 amino acids. CDR1 and CDR2 from the germline V gene are ENHRY and SYGVKD.

V usage is TRBV29-1 and J usage is TRBJ2-5, with TRBD2 identical over 7 bases. From germline, CDR1 is SQVTM and CDR2 ANQGSEA. V trimming: 6 bases; J trimming: 4 bases; junction bases outside the gene matches: 8. This CDR3 is 13 amino acids long. CDR3 in DNA: TGCAGCGTCGGGGAGGGGAATGGAGAGACCCAGTACTTC. Protein sequence: CSVGEGNGETQYF.

The J gene is TRBJ1-4, the V gene TRBV19; weak D call: TRBD1 (6 bases). CDR1 is LNHDA and CDR2 is SQIVND in the germline V gene (reference sequence). The CDR3 is 13 residues long. With 5 bases removed from V and 10 bases from J, the gap between germline ends came to 14 bases. CDR3 in DNA: TGTGCCAGTAGTCAGGGGTTCCCCGGAAAACTGTTTTTT. This translates into CASSQGFPGKLFF.

The gene calls are TRBV6-1 and TRBJ1-2; 11 bases line up with TRBD1. This CDR3 comprises 19 residues. With V trimmed by 3 bases and J by 5 bases, 17 bases remained unmatched. Looked up from germline, CDR1 is MNHNS and CDR2 is SASEGT. Here the CDR3 reads CASSDIWETSGQGGYGYTF. Here the CDR3 DNA reads TGTGCCAGCAGTGACATATGGGAGACCTCGGGACAGGGGGGGTATGGCTACACCTTC.

CDR3 residues: CASSPGQQKPYEQYF. CDR3 sequence (DNA): TGTGCCAGCAGCCCGGGACAGCAAAAGCCCTACGAGCAGTACTTC. The chain has TRBV6-1 and TRBJ2-7; TRBD1 agrees at 7 bases. CDR1 is MNHNS, CDR2 SASEGT, per germline. Unmatched junction bases numbered 10, after V lost 6 bases and J lost 2 bases. The length of the CDR3 is 15 residues.

This chain joins TRBV6-5 and TRBJ2-7; the match to TRBD2 covers 11 bases. Germline CDR1 and CDR2: MNHEY and SVGAGI. The ends lost 4 bases at V and 2 bases at J; junction bases unmatched: 1. CDR3 length equals 14 residues. CDR3 in DNA: TGTGCCAGCAGTTCGGGACTAGCGGCCTACGAGCAGTACTTC. Protein product: CASSSGLAAYEQYF.

The rearrangement links TRBV5-1 to TRBJ2-7; perhaps TRBD2 as D (6 bases). The CDR3 loop spans 15 amino acids. V lost 3 bases and J lost 4, with 17 bases in between. Germline CDR1 is SGHRS and CDR2 is YFSETQ. The CDR3 loop is CASSYFSGGAYEQYF. DNA for the CDR3: TGCGCCAGCAGCTACTTTTCCGGGGGAGCGTACGAGCAGTACTTC.

The chain combines TRBV5-1 with TRBJ1-1, with TRBD1 as a possible D gene (5 bases). V gave up 4 bases and J gave up 3 bases, with 13 bases separating them. CDR1 SGHRS and CDR2 YFSETQ come from the germline V gene. The CDR3 is made up of 14 amino acids. In DNA, the CDR3 is TGCGCCAGCAGCGATGGGGGGGTTGACACTGAAGCTTTCTTT. This gives the protein CASSDGGVDTEAFF.

The V and J genes are TRBV6-6 and TRBJ2-1, with 8 nucleotides matching TRBD1. V gave up 7 bases and J gave up 9 bases; unmatched junction bases: 5. CDR1 is MNHNY, CDR2 SVGAGI, per germline (reference sequence). The CDR3 length is 12 residues. Written as DNA, the CDR3 is TGTGCCAGCAAACCAACAGGGGGTGAGCAGTTCTTC. Translation gives CASKPTGGEQFF.

This chain links TRBV6-4 with TRBJ2-1; the D gene is possibly TRBD1 (6 bases). Germline V CDR1 and CDR2: MRHNA, SNTAGT. This CDR3 has 13 residues. Trimming removed 2 bases at V and 5 bases at J, with 7 bases between. The CDR3 sequence is CASSDRDNNEQFF. In DNA, the CDR3 is TGTGCCAGCAGTGACCGGGACAACAATGAGCAGTTCTTC.

This sequence joins TRBV5-4 and TRBJ1-5; 8 nucleotides align to TRBD1. CDR3 length: 18 amino acids. Germline V gene lookup returns CDR1 SGHNT and CDR2 YYREEE (reference sequence). Trimming cost V 0 bases and J 4 bases; bases outside gene matches: 12. In DNA, the CDR3 is TGTGCCAGCAGCTTGGCCCTGTATGGACAGGGCGTAAATCAGCCCCAGCATTTT. Amino acid sequence: CASSLALYGQGVNQPQHF.

This chain uses TRBV5-1 with TRBJ2-7; 7 bases line up with TRBD1. Germline V CDR1 and CDR2: SGHRS, YFSETQ. The CDR3 runs 14 residues. V was pared by 4 bases and J by 3 bases, with 7 bases of the junction left unmatched. The chain's CDR3 is CASSPQGELYEQYF. In nucleotides, the CDR3 is TGCGCCAGCAGCCCCCAGGGGGAACTCTACGAGCAGTACTTC.

This chain joins TRBV7-6 and TRBJ2-5, with 8 bases lining up with TRBD2. The length of the CDR3 is 15 residues. V dropped 0 bases and J dropped 2; count of bases not matched to a gene: 2. Germline values: CDR1 SGHVS, CDR2 FNYEAQ. The CDR3 spells CASSLAPGGQETQYF. The CDR3 nucleotides read TGTGCCAGCAGCTTAGCGCCGGGGGGGCAAGAGACCCAGTACTTC. Full variable domain (rest looked up from reference TRBV7-6 and TRBJ2-5): GAGVSQSPRYKVTKRGQDVALRCDPISGHVSLYWYRQALGQGPEFLTYFNYEAQQDKSGLPNDRFSAERPEGSISTLTIQRTEQRDSAMYRCASSLAPGGQETQYFGPGTRLLVL.

The J gene is TRBJ1-5, the V gene TRBV4-2; D gene unclear. CDR3 length: 15 amino acids. V lost 0 bases and J lost 6, with 12 bases in between. Germline CDR1 and CDR2: LGHNA and YNFKEQ. CDR3 sequence reads: CASSQDEGMGQPQHF. As DNA, the CDR3 is TGTGCCAGCAGCCAAGATGAGGGAATGGGTCAGCCCCAGCATTTT.

This chain links TRBV5-1 with TRBJ1-1; D gene unclear. CDR1 is SGHRS, CDR2 YFSETQ, per germline. Trimming left V 5 bases short and J 7 bases short, with 12 bases between. The CDR3 totals 12 residues. CDR3 DNA sequence: TGCGCCAGCAGGGCTCGGGATTTTGAAGCTTTCTTT. Protein: CASRARDFEAFF. Variable domain in full (rest from reference TRBV5-1 and TRBJ1-1): KAGVTQTPRYLIKTRGQQVTLSCSPISGHRSVSWYQQTPGQGLQFLFEYFSETQRNKGNFPGRFSGRQFSNSRSEMNVSTLELGDSALYLCASRARDFEAFFGQGTRLTVV.